The sequence of this TCR beta chain was determined in a study of blood T cell repertoires in COVID-19. Generated by immunoSEQ multiplex PCR, the TCRdb table keeps only in-frame clones and is missing some. The profile covers around 180,000 clones, with roughly 84% appearing a single time and under 12% taken by the ten largest. This CDR3 comprises 15 residues. Trimming left V 0 bases short and J 3 bases short, with 11 bases between. CDR1 and CDR2 from the germline V gene are MDHEN and SYDVKM. This chain uses TRBV28 with TRBJ1-1; no clear D. Material for sequencing was peripheral blood. The clonotype comes from a woman older than 75 with active or convalescent COVID-19. CDR3: CASSLWRAEDTEAFF. The CDR3 DNA sequence: TGTGCCAGCAGTTTATGGAGGGCGGAGGACACTGAAGCTTTCTTT.